This TCR beta chain was recorded in a study of cytomegalovirus exposure and HLA in healthy donors. Study overall: Approximately 180 million T cells yielded 100 million to 130 million unique TCR beta sequences, as an earlier analysis found.

The J segment lost 2 bases and the V segment lost 9 bases, leaving 13 bases of the junction unmatched. Germline V gene lookup returns CDR1 MGHDK and CDR2 SYGVNS. The CDR3 is 16 residues long. Study observations and caveats: Segments of the TCR beta V type were, in most cases, productive about 87% or about 30% of the time in an earlier analysis. Certain sequence variants were highly shared and formed a cluster, and this cluster was likely a sequencing artifact. Researchers reported in a later analysis that common viral pathogens appeared linked to several top clusters.

In the case of this clone: Its antigen is unknown.

With 60 Vbeta and 13 Jbeta primers, the PCR was carried out. TCRdb's table, derived via immunoSEQ multiplex PCR, lists solely in-frame clones and lacks some. The data contain 150,000 to 200,000 clones, approximately 80% of them singletons. The chain has TRBV25-1 and TRBJ1-1, with 9 bases that match TRBD1. The sequenced material came from PBMCs. The TCR comes from a woman between 35 and 50 years old in good health and CMV-seropositive. The CDR3 reads CASSPSQGAINTEAFF. Here the CDR3 DNA reads TGTGCCAGTTCCCCCTCACAGGGGGCTATTAACACTGAAGCTTTCTTT.